This TCR beta chain was identified in a study of control samples from healthy donors and cancer patients. Clones were sequenced by immunoSEQ multiplex PCR, and TCRdb holds only the in-frame ones, with some missing. The sample has roughly 220,000 clones, just under 95% seen once. Germline assignment: CDR1 GTSNPN and CDR2 SVGIG (reference sequence). The ends lost 4 bases at V and 1 base at J; junction bases unmatched: 10. This CDR3 spans 16 amino acids. Source material: blood. This sequence originates from a man over 45 in good health. This chain connects TRBV30 to TRBJ2-1, with TRBD2 matching over 7 bases. CDR3 in amino acids: CAWNQPRGSSYNEQFF. The CDR3, as DNA: TGTGCCTGGAACCAACCGCGGGGGTCGTCCTACAATGAGCAGTTCTTC.